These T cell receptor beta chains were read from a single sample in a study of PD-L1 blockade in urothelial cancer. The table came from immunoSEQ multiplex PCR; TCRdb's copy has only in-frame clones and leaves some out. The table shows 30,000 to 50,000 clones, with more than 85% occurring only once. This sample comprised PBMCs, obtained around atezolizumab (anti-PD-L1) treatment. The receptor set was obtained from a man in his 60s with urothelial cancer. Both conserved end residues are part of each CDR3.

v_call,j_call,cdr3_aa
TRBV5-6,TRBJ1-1,CASSLYRGSTEAFF
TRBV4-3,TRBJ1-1,CASSQAWGQNTEAFF
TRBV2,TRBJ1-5,CASSVDGLSNQPQHF
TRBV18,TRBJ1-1,CASSKGTGELNTEAFF
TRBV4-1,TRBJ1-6,CASSPPGTNNSPLHF
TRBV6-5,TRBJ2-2,CASRQGRNTGELFF
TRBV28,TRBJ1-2,CASTLPGPTDYGYTF
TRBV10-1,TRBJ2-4,CASSEFPGSKNIQYF
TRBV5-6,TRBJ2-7,CASSDRAGAYEQYF
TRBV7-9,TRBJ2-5,CASSPGGQETQYF
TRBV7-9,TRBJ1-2,CASSSPQNRQGYTF
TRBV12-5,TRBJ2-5,CASGLGAGETQYF
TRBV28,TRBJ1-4,CASSLGGVSEKLFF
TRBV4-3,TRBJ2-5,CASSPDIQETQYF
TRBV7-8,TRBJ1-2,CASSLLQASSTF
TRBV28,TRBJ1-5,CASSLALGGAGQPQHF
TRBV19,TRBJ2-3,CASSTGSGTDTQYF
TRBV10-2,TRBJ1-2,CASRDPRRGTNYGYTF
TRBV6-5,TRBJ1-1,CASKTGLTEAFF
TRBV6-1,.,CASSEMTANTYEQYF
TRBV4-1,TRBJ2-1,CASSDERKSSYNEQFF
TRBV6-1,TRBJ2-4,CASSPWDRGQDIQYF
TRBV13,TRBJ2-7,CASSLGARLAGGSYEQYF
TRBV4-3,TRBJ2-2,CASSQPTGFNTGELFF
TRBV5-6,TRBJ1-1,CASSFRDRGTEAFF
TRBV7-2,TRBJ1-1,CASSLGTGMNTEAFF
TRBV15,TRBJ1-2,CATSSGRVPRRGYTF
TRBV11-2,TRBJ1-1,CASSLLRHGGGVTEAFF
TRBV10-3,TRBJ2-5,CAITSEDRETQYF
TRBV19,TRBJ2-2,CASSMREEETGELFF
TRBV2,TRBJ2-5,CASRTSGQETQYF
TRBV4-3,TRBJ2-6,CASSQEPGTGANVLTF
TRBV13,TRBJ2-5,CASSYGTSGTYETQYF
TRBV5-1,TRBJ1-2,CASSGGLRGFGGYTF
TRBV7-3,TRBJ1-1,CASSAITERTGPYEAFF
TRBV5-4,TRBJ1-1,CASSSTADTEAFF
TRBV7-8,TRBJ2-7,CASSLGDRGWDIYEQYF
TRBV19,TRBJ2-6,CASSPFRGNSGANVLTF
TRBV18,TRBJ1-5,CASSSGQGSNQPQHF